Following are 3 T cell receptor beta chains from one sample sequenced in a study of T cell repertoires in cytomegalovirus infection (dated by TCRdb to the late 2010s). For sequencing, an Illumina HiSeq 1500 was employed. TCRdb reprocessing: public reads trimmed at Q25 with fastp, clones called with MiXCR, in-frame beta chains kept. Every distinct CDR3 protein forms one entry, paired with its most common genes and DNA. Counted in this sample were approximately 700,000 distinct CDR3 sequences; 35% to 45% of them appeared once. Together, the top ten hold about 2.8% of the sample. The sample comprised PBMCs. Receptors were obtained from a human donor in good health (CMV status not recorded). Some clones in this sample may be carry-over from other donors' samples.

This clonotype was observed a handful of times. CDR3 DNA: TGTGCCAGCAGCTTGGGTTTTCCTTCACCCCTCCACTTT. Protein product: CASSLGFPSPLHF. The gene calls are TRBV7-3 and TRBJ1-6; D call uncertain. This CDR3 spans 13 amino acids. The V end lost 3 bases, the J end lost 9 bases, and 9 bases lay between the germline ends. Germline CDR1 and CDR2: SGHTA and FQGTGA.

This clonotype was picked up a small number of times. V usage is TRBV19 and J usage is TRBJ2-7, with 7 positions matching TRBD1. Trimming removed 3 bases from V and 0 bases from J; junction bases left unmatched: 8. The CDR3 sequence is 16 residues long. Germline V lookup: CDR1 LNHDA, CDR2 SQIVND (reference sequence). The CDR3 protein is CASSIFFGQVSYEQYF. The CDR3 DNA sequence: TGTGCCAGTAGTATCTTTTTCGGACAGGTCTCCTACGAGCAGTACTTC.

V is TRBV6-1 and J is TRBJ2-1; TRBD1 might be the D (5 bases). The V end was cut by 7 bases, the J end by 0 bases, with 13 bases between. CDR3 length: 15 residues. The germline CDR1 and CDR2 sequences are MNHNS and SASEGT. In DNA, the CDR3 is TGTGCCAGCACCTTGGACAAGAGCTCCTACAATGAGCAGTTCTTC. Its protein is CASTLDKSSYNEQFF.